The TCR beta chain described here comes from a study of regulatory and conventional T cells in RAG deficiency. As to this clone: Antigen unknown.

Measured with immunoSEQ multiplex PCR; TCRdb has only the in-frame clones, and not every one. The profile shows some 20,000 clones, around 90% of them singletons. The CDR3 has 16 residues. Per germline, CDR1 KGHSH and CDR2 LQKENI. After removal of 2 bases from V and 4 bases from J, the junction contained 7 bases not matched to a gene. Regulatory T cells were sorted from blood as CD4+ CD25-high CD127-low cells. Study-wide results and limits: Omenn patients showed >80% Treg-Tconv overlap and shorter CDR3 lengths. Control T-cell subsets had markedly higher Shannon entropy and lower Simpson indices than RAG-deficient patients.

This sample also belongs to another study, concerning regulatory T cells. That paper adds: The PCR used 52 TRBV and 13 TRBJ primers.

This TCR was recovered from a human donor in good health. The chain couples TRBV18 to TRBJ2-2, with TRBD2 matching over 7 bases. Sequenced sample: Tregs sorted from blood. Written as DNA, the CDR3 is TGTGCCAGCTCACCAAGGGCTAGCGGTCGCACCGGGGAGCTGTTTTTT. This gives the protein CASSPRASGRTGELFF.